This TCR beta chain was retrieved from a study of a mutant IDH1 vaccine in newly diagnosed glioma. Time point given: baseline, week 1 (first vaccination visit). The sample's treatment: pre-vaccination baseline after standard-of-care therapy. Astrocytomas that were new, WHO grade 3 or 4, IDH1-mutant and ATRX-lost were present in the donors. The junction had 3 bases not matched to a gene; V was cut back by 6 bases and J by 7 bases. This CDR3 is 12 amino acids long. Germline CDR1 reads SNHLY; CDR2 reads FYNNEI. The data were produced by immunoSEQ multiplex PCR, yet TCRdb's version contains in-frame clones alone and is incomplete. This sample carries roughly 99,000 clones, approximately 90% of them seen once, and the ten largest clones take under 0.65%.

The rearrangement joins TRBV2 to TRBJ1-5; 7 bases are a match to TRBD1. Sequencing used PBMCs, obtained from a glioma patient treated with radiotherapy, temozolomide or both. The source of this sequence is a woman between 45 and 65 years old with glioma. The CDR3 protein is CASRRQGQPQHF. CDR3 coding DNA: TGTGCCAGCAGGAGACAGGGCCAGCCCCAGCATTTT.